The T cell receptor beta chain under discussion was sequenced for a study of blood T cell repertoires in COVID-19. The CDR3 covers 16 residues. Between the trimmed V and J ends, which lost 3 bases and 6 bases, there was a span of 20 bases. Germline lookup yields CDR1 LGHNA and CDR2 YSLEER. The repertoire was sequenced with immunoSEQ multiplex PCR; TCRdb's copy has only in-frame clones and lacks some. The data show 30,000 to 40,000 clones, with about 76% seen just once and over 9.5% held by the top ten. What was sequenced was peripheral blood. The V call is TRBV4-3, the J call TRBJ1-1; D possibly corresponds to TRBD1 (6 bases). This TCR came from a man between 65 and 80 years old with COVID-19, enrolled during active disease. CDR3 in DNA: TGCGCCAGCAGCCAGGACAGTATGACTTTTTTGGCTGAAGCTTTCTTT. Residues: CASSQDSMTFLAEAFF.